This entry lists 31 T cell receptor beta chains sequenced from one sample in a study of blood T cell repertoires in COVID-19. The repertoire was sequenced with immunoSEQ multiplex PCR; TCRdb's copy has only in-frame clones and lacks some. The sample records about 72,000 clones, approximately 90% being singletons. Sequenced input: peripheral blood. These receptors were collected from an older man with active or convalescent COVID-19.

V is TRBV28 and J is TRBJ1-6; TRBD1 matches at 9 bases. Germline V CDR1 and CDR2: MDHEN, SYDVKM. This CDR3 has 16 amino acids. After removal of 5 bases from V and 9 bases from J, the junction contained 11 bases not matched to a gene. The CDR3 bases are TGTGCCAGCAGTCAGACAGCCGGGACAGGGTCTTCACCCCTCCACTTT. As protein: CASSQTAGTGSSPLHF. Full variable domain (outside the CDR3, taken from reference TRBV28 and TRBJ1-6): DVKVTQSSRYLVKRTGEKVFLECVQDMDHENMFWYRQDPGLGLRLIYFSYDVKMKEKGDIPEGYSVSREKKERFSLILESASTNQTSMYLCASSQTAGTGSSPLHFGNGTRLTVT.

CDR3 DNA: TGTGCCAGCAGCTTAGAACTTCCCGGGATGGGGCAGTACTTC. Translation gives CASSLELPGMGQYF. This chain joins TRBV7-9 and TRBJ2-7; a weak D match, TRBD2 (5 bases). The CDR3 length is 14 residues. The germline V gene has CDR1 SEHNR and CDR2 FQNEAQ (reference sequence). Trimming cost V 1 base and J 9 bases, with 16 bases left between them.

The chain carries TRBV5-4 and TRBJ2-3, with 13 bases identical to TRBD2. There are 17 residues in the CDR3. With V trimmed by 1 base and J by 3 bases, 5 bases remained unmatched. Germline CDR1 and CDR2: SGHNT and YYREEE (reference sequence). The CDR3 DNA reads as TGTGCCAGCAGCTTGCGACTAGCGGGAGGATCGACAGATACGCAGTATTTT. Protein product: CASSLRLAGGSTDTQYF.

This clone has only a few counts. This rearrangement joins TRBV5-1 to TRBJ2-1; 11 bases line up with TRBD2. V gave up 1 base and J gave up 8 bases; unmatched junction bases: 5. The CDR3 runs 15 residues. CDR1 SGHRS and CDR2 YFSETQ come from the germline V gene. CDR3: CASSLRGLAADEQFF. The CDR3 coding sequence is TGCGCCAGCAGCTTGAGGGGACTAGCGGCGGATGAGCAGTTCTTC. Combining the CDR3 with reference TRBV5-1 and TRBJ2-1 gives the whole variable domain KAGVTQTPRYLIKTRGQQVTLSCSPISGHRSVSWYQQTPGQGLQFLFEYFSETQRNKGNFPGRFSGRQFSNSRSEMNVSTLELGDSALYLCASSLRGLAADEQFFGPGTRLTVL.

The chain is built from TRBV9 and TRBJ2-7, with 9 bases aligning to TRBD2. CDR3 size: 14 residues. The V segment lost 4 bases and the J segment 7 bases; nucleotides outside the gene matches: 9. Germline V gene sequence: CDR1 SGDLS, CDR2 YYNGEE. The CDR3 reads CASSPIAGDQEQYF. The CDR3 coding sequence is TGTGCCAGCAGCCCAATAGCGGGAGACCAAGAGCAGTACTTC.

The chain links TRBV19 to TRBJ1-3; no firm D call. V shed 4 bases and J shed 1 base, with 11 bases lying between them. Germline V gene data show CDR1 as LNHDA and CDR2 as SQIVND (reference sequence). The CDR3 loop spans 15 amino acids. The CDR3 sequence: CASSTTVESGNTIYF. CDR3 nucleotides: TGTGCCAGTAGTACAACAGTTGAATCTGGAAACACCATATATTTT.

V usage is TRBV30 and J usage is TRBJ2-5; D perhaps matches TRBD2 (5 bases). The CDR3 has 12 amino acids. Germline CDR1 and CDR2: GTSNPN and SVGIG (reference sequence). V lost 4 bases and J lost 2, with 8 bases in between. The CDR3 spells CAWNSGQETQYF. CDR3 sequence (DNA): TGTGCCTGGAACTCGGGACAAGAGACCCAGTACTTC.

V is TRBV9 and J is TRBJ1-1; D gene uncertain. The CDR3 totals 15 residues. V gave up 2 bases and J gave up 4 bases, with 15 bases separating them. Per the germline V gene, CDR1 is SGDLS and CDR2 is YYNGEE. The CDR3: CASSVEGGLGTEAFF. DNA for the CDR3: TGTGCCAGCAGCGTCGAGGGAGGGCTTGGCACTGAAGCTTTCTTT.

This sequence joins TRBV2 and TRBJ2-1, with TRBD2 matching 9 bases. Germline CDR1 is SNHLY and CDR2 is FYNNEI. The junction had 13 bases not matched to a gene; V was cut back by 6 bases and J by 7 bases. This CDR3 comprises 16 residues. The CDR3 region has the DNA TGTGCCAGCAGGAAATTAGCGGGAGCAAGGGGAAATGAGCAGTTCTTC. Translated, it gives CASRKLAGARGNEQFF.

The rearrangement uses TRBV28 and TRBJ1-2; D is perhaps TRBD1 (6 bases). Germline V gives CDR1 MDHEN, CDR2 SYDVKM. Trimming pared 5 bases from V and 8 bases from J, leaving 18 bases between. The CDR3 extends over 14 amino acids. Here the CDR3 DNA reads TGTGCCAGCAGTCCAGGGGCATCCCCCAGAGGCTACACCTTC. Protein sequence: CASSPGASPRGYTF.

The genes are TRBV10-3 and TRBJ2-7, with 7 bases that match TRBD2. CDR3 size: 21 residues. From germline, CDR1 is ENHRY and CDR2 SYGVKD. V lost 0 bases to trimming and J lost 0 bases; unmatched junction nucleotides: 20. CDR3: CAISESSRRSSGETLSYEQYF. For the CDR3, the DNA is TGTGCCATCAGTGAGTCTTCCCGGAGGTCGAGCGGGGAAACTCTCTCCTACGAGCAGTACTTC.

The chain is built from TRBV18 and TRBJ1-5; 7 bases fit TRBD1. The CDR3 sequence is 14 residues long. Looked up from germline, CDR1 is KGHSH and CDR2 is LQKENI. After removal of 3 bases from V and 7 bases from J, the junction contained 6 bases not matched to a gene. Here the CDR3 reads CASSPGGGGQPQHF. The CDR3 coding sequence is TGTGCCAGCTCACCCGGAGGGGGCGGGCAGCCCCAGCATTTT.

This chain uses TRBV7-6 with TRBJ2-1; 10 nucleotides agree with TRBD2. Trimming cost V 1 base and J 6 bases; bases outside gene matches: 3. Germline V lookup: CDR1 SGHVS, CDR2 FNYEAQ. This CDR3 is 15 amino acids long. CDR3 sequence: CASSLEAGGPNEQFF. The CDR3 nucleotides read TGTGCCAGCAGCTTAGAAGCGGGAGGGCCCAATGAGCAGTTCTTC. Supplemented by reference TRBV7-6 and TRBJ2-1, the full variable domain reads GAGVSQSPRYKVTKRGQDVALRCDPISGHVSLYWYRQALGQGPEFLTYFNYEAQQDKSGLPNDRFSAERPEGSISTLTIQRTEQRDSAMYRCASSLEAGGPNEQFFGPGTRLTVL.

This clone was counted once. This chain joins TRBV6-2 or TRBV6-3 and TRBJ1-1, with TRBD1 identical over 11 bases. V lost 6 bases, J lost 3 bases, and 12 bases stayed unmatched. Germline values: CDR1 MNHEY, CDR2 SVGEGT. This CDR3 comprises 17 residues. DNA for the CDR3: TGTGCCAGCAGCCCTAACATCGGACAGGGGGCTGACACTGAAGCTTTCTTT. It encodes CASSPNIGQGADTEAFF.

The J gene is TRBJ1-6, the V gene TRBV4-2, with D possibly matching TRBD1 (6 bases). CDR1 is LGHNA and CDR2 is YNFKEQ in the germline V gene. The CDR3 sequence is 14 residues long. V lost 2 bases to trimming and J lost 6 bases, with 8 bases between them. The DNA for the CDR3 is TGTGCCAGCAGCCAACAAGGGGGTAATTCACCCCTCCACTTT. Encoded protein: CASSQQGGNSPLHF.

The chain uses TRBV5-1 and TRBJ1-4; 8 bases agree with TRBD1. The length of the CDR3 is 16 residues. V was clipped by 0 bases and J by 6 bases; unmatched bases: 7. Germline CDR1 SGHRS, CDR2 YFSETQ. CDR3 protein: CASSLAAQGGYEKLFF. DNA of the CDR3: TGCGCCAGCAGCTTGGCCGCACAGGGGGGGTATGAAAAACTGTTTTTT. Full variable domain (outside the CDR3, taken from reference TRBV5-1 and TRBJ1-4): KAGVTQTPRYLIKTRGQQVTLSCSPISGHRSVSWYQQTPGQGLQFLFEYFSETQRNKGNFPGRFSGRQFSNSRSEMNVSTLELGDSALYLCASSLAAQGGYEKLFFGSGTQLSVL.

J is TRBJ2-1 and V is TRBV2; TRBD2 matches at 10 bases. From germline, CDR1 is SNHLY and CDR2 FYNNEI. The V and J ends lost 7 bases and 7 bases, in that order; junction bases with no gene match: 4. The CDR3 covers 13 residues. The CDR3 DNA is TGTGCCAGCAAGCGGGAGGGCCCTAATGAGCAGTTCTTC. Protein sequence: CASKREGPNEQFF.

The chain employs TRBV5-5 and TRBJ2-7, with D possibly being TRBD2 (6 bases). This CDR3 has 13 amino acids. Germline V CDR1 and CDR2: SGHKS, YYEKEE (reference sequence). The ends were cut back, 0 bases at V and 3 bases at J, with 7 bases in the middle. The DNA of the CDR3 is TGTGCCAGCAGCTTGGTCGGGGGCTACGAGCAGTACTTC. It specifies CASSLVGGYEQYF.

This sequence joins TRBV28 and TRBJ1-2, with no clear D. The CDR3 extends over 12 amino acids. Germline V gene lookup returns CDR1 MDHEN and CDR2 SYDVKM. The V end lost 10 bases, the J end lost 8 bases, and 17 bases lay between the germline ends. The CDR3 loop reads CANDGEMGGYTF. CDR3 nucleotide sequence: TGTGCCAACGACGGGGAAATGGGCGGCTACACCTTC.

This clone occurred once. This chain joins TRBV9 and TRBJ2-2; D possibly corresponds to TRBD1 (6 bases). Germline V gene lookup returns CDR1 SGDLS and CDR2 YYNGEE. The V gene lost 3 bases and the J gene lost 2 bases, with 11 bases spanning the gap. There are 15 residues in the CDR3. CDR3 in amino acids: CASSARGSNTGELFF. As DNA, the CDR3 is TGTGCCAGCAGCGCCAGGGGCTCTAACACCGGGGAGCTGTTTTTT.

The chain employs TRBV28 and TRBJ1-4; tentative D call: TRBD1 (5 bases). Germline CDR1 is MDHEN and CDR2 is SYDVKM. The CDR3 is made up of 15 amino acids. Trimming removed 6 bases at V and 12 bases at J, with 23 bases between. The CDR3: CASSPGGGGRMELFF. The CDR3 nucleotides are TGTGCCAGCAGCCCCGGTGGGGGGGGGAGGATGGAACTGTTTTTT.

CDR3 sequence reads: CASSLHGTGPPYGYTF. The CDR3 DNA reads TGTGCCAGCAGTTTACATGGGACAGGGCCACCCTATGGCTACACCTTC. This sequence joins TRBV28 and TRBJ1-2; TRBD1 agrees at 9 bases. Germline lookup yields CDR1 MDHEN and CDR2 SYDVKM. CDR3 length: 16 amino acids. Trimming took 2 bases from V and 4 from J; bases not matched to a gene: 8.

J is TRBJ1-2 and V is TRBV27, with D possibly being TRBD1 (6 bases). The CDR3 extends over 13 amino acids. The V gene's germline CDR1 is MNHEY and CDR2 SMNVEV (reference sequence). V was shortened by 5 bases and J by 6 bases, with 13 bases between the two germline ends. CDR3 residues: CASSPAGAHGYTF. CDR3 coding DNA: TGTGCCAGCAGTCCCGCGGGGGCTCATGGCTACACCTTC.

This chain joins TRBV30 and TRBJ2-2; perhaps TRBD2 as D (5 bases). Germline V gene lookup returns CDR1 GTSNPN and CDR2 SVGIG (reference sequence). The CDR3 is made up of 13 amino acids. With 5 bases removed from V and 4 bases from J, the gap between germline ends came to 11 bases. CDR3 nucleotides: TGTGCCTGGCGGGGAGCGAGCACCGGGGAGCTGTTTTTT. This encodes CAWRGASTGELFF.

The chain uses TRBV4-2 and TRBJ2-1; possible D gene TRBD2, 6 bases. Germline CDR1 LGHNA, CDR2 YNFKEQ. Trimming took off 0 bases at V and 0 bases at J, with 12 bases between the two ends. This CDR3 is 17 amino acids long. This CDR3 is CASSQDFQAGSYNEQFF. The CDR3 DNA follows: TGTGCCAGCAGCCAAGATTTCCAAGCGGGCTCCTACAATGAGCAGTTCTTC.

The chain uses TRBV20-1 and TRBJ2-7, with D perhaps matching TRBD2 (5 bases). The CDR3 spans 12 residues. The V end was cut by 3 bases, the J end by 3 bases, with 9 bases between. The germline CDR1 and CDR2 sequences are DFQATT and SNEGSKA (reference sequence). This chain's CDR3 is CSASYGVYEQYF. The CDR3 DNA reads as TGCAGTGCTAGTTACGGGGTCTACGAGCAGTACTTC.

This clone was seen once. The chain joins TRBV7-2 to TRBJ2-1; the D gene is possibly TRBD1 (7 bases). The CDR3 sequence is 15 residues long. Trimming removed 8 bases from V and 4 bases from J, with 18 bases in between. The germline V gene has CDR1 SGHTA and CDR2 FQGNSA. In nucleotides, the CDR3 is TGTGCCAGCTCGGTTGACAGGGCGGGATACAATGAGCAGTTCTTC. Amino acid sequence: CASSVDRAGYNEQFF.

The CDR3, as DNA: TGTGCCAGCAGCTTCTCGACAGATACGCAGTATTTT. Its translation is CASSFSTDTQYF. This rearrangement joins TRBV9 to TRBJ2-3; D unresolved. This CDR3 comprises 12 residues. CDR1 and CDR2 (germline): SGDLS, YYNGEE. V was trimmed by 4 bases and J by 3 bases, leaving 6 bases between them.

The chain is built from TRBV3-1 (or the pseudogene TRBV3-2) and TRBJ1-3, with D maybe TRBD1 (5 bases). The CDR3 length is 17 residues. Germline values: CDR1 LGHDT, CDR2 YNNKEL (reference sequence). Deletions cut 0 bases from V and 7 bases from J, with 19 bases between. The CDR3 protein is CASSQDHPARAWNTIYF. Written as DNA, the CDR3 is TGTGCCAGCAGCCAAGATCATCCGGCCAGGGCGTGGAACACCATATATTTT.

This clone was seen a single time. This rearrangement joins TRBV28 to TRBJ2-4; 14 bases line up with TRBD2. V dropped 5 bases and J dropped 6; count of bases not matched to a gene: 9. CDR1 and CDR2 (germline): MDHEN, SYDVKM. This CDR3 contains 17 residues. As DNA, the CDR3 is TGTGCCAGCAGTCCCGGGACTAGCGGGAGTATCCGAAACATTCAGTACTTC. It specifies CASSPGTSGSIRNIQYF.

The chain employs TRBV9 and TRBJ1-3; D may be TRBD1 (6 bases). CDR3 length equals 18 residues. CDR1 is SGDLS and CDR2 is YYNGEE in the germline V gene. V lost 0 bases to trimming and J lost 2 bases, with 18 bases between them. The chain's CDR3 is CASSVDMGGALAGNTIYF. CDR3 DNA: TGTGCCAGCAGCGTAGATATGGGGGGGGCCTTAGCTGGAAACACCATATATTTT.